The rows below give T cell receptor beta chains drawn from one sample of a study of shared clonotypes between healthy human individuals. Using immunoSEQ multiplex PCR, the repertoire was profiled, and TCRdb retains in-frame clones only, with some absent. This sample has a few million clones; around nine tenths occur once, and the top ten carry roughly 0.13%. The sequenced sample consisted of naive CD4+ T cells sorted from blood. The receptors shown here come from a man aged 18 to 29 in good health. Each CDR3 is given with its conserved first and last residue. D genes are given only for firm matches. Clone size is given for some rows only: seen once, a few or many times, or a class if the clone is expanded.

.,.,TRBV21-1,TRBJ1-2,TGTGCCAGCAGCAAAGCCCCAGGTACCTATAATGGCTACACCTTC,CASSKAPGTYNGYTF
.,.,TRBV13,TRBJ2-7,TGTGCCAGCAGCTTAGGAGTAGCGGCCACCTACGAGCAGTACTTC,CASSLGVAATYEQYF
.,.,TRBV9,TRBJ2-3,TGTGCCAGCAGCAACCGACCCGGAGGAGATACGCAGTATTTT,CASSNRPGGDTQYF
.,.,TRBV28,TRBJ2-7,TGTGCCAGCAGTTCCCCTTCGGCGGGTCTTGCCTACGAGCAGTACTTC,CASSSPSAGLAYEQYF
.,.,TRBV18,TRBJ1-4,TGTGCCAGCTCACGTGAGAATCCGGAAAAACTGTTTTTT,CASSRENPEKLFF
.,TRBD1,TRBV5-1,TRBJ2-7,TGCGCCAGCAGCTACGGGACAGGGGGTGAGCAGTACTTC,CASSYGTGGEQYF
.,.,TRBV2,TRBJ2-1,TGTGCCAGTCGGAAGGGGGAGAAGGATGAGCAGTTCTTC,CASRKGEKDEQFF
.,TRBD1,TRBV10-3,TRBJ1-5,TGTGCCATCAGTGGGGACAGGGACGGGGTCGGGCCCCAGCATTTT,CAISGDRDGVGPQHF
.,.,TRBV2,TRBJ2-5,TGTGCCAGCAGTTCGACACGGGGGGAGACCCAGTACTTC,CASSSTRGETQYF
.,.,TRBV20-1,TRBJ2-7,TGCAGTGCCGAAGGCGCATCGGTGCAGTACTTC,CSAEGASVQYF
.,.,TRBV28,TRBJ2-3,TGTGCCAGCACCACGGGGACTCGAAACACAGATACGCAGTATTTT,CASTTGTRNTDTQYF
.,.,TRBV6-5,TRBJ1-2,TGTGCCAGCAGTTACTCGACGGGGGGCGACTATGGCTACACCTTC,CASSYSTGGDYGYTF
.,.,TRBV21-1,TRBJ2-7,TGTGCCAGCAGCAAAAAAAAGAGGGATAGTCCCTACGAGCAGTACTTC,CASSKKKRDSPYEQYF
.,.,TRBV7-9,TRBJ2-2,TGTGCCAGCAGCTTAGCGCTCTACACCGGGGAGCTGTTTTTT,CASSLALYTGELFF
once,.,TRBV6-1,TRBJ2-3,TGTGCCAGCGGTGTTAAACTAGGAGGCAACACAGATACGCAGTATTTT,CASGVKLGGNTDTQYF
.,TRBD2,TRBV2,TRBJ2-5,TGTGCCAGCAGTGAAGAAGCGGGAGGAGGGGAGACCCAGTACTTC,CASSEEAGGGETQYF
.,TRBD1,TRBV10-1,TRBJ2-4,TGCGCCAGTGGACAGGGAGCCAAAAACATTCAGTACTTC,CASGQGAKNIQYF
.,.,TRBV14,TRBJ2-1,TGTGCCAGCAGCCCCTTCGTGGGGAGAGAGCGGTTCTTC,CASSPFVGRERFF
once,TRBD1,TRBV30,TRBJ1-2,TGTGCCTGGAGTGTCGGGACAGGCTATGGCTACACCTTC,CAWSVGTGYGYTF
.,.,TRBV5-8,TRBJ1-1,TGTGCCAGCAGCTTGACCTTTGAAGCTTTCTTT,CASSLTFEAFF
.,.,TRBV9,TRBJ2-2,TGTGCCAGCAGGGGGGCAGGGAACACCGGGGAGCTGTTTTTT,CASRGAGNTGELFF
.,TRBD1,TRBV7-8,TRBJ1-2,TGTGCCAGCAGCTTAGAGGGACAGGGCTTTTATGGCTACACCTTC,CASSLEGQGFYGYTF
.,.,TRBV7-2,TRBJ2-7,TGTGCCAGCAGCTTAGGAGGGCCGTACGAGCAGTACTTC,CASSLGGPYEQYF
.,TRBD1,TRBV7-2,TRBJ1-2,TGTGCCAGCAGCTCCCCGGACAGGTCTAACTATGGCTACACCTTC,CASSSPDRSNYGYTF
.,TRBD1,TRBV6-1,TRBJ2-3,TGTGCCAGCACCCCGGGACAGTGGGGAACAGATACGCAGTATTTT,CASTPGQWGTDTQYF
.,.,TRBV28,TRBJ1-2,TGTGCCAGCAGTTTATTACATCTAGGCTACACCTTC,CASSLLHLGYTF
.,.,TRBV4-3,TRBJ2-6,TGCGCCAGCAGCCAAGGACCACAGGGTTGGTCTGGGGCCAACGTCCTGACTTTC,CASSQGPQGWSGANVLTF
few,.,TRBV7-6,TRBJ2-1,TGTGCCAGCAGCTTAGCAGGGATCCCTACCAATGAGCAGTTCTTC,CASSLAGIPTNEQFF
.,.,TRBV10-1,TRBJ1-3,TGCGCCAGCAGTGAGGGGAGACAGTTTCCCTCTGGAAACACCATATATTTT,CASSEGRQFPSGNTIYF
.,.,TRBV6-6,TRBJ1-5,TGTGCCAGCAGCCAGGGGCCTAATCAGCCCCAGCATTTT,CASSQGPNQPQHF
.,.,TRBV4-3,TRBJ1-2,TGCGCCAGCAGCCAAGATTATTTAGGAGCTCTCACCTTC,CASSQDYLGALTF
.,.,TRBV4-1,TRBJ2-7,TGCGCCAGCAGCCAAGCTGGAAACACTTTGCACCCCCTCGAGCAGTACTTC,CASSQAGNTLHPLEQYF
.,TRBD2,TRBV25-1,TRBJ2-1,TGTGCCAGCAGTCTGACTAGCGGGAAGAGCTCCTACAATGAGCAGTTCTTC,CASSLTSGKSSYNEQFF
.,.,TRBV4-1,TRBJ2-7,TGCGCCAGCAGCATCCCAGGGGTCAACGAGCAGTACTTC,CASSIPGVNEQYF
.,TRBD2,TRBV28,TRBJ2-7,TGTGCCAGCACCGTGGGGACTAGCGGAAACTACGAGCAGTACTTC,CASTVGTSGNYEQYF
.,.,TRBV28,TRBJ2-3,TGTGCCAGCAGTTCGACGGTTATTACGCAGTATTTT,CASSSTVITQYF
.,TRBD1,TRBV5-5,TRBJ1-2,TGTGCCAGCAGCCCGGACAGGAATTATGGCTACACCTTC,CASSPDRNYGYTF
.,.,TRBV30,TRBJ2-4,TGTGCCTTGTCGGGAAGTGATATTCAGTACTTC,CALSGSDIQYF
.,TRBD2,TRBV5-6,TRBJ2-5,TGTGCCAGCAGCTCGACGGGACTAGCAGACGAGACCCAGTACTTC,CASSSTGLADETQYF
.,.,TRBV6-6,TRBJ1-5,TGTGCCATCGCCGTCGGTTCAACCCAGCCCCAGCATTTT,CAIAVGSTQPQHF
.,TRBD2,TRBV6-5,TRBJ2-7,TGTGCCAGCAGTACCCCGGGGGGTATTCCCTACGAGCAGTACTTC,CASSTPGGIPYEQYF
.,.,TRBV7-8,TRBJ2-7,TGTGCCAGACTTACGACAGGCTTACGCTCCTACGAGCAGTACTTC,CARLTTGLRSYEQYF
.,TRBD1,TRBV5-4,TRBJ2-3,TGTGCCAGCAGCTCAGCTCCGGGACAGGGAACAGATACGCAGTATTTT,CASSSAPGQGTDTQYF
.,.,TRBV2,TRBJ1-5,TGTGCCAGCAGTGAAACAGGCCGGGGTCAGCCCCAGCATTTT,CASSETGRGQPQHF
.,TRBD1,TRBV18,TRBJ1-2,TGTGCCAGCTCCCCTACCGGGACAGGGGGAGTAGGCTATGGCTACACCTTC,CASSPTGTGGVGYGYTF
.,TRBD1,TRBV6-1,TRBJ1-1,TGTGCCAGCTCTCGGACAGGCAACACTGAAGCTTTCTTT,CASSRTGNTEAFF
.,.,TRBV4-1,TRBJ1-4,TGCGCCAGCAGCCAAGATAGGACCTTTGAAAAACTGTTTTTT,CASSQDRTFEKLFF
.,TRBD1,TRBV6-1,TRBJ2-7,TGTGCCAGCAGGTCCCCAGGGGGCTCGGGAGAGCAGTACTTC,CASRSPGGSGEQYF
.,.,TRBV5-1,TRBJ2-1,TGCGCCAGCAGCTTAGGTCAGCCCTACAATGAGCAGTTCTTC,CASSLGQPYNEQFF
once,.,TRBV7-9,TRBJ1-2,TGTGCCAGCAGCTTTGGGTGGAGTCGGGGGACTGCTAACTATGGCTACACCTTC,CASSFGWSRGTANYGYTF
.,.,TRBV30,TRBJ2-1,TGTGCCTGGAGTAGGCTCGATGAGCAGTTCTTC,CAWSRLDEQFF
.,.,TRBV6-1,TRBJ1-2,TGTGCCAGCAGTGAATCTGTCTATGGCTACACCTTC,CASSESVYGYTF
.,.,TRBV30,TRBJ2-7,TGTGCCTGGAGTGTCGGGCTTACCGAGCAGTACTTC,CAWSVGLTEQYF
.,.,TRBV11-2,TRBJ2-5,TGTGCCAGCACCTCTCAAGGTGGGGGGGAGACCCAGTACTTC,CASTSQGGGETQYF